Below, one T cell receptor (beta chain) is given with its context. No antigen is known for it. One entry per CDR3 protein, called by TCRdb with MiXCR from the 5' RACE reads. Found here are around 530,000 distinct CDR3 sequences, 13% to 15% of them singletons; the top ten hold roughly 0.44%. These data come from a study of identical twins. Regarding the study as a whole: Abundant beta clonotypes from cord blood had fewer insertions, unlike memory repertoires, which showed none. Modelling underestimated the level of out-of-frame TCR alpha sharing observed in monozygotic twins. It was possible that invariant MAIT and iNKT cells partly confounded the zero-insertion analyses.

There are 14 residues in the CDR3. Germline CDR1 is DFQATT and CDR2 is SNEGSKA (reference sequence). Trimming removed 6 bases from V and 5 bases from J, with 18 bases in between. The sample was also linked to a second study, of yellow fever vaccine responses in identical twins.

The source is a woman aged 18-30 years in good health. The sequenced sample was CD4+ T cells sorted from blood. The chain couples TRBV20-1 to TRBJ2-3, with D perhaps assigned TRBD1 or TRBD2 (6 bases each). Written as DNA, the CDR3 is TGCAGTGCCGGGAGATCTGGAGGGGGAGATACGCAGTATTTT. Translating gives CSAGRSGGGDTQYF.